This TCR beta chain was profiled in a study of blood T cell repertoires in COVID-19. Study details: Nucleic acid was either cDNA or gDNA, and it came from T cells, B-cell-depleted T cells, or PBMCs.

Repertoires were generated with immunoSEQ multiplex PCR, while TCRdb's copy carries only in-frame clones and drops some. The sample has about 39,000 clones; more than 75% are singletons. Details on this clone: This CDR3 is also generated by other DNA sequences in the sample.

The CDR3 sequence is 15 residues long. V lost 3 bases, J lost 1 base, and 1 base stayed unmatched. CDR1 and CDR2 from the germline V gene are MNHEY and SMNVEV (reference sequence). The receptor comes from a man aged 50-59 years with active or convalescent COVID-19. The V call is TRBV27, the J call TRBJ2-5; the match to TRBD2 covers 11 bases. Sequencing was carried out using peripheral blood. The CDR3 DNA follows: TGTGCCAGCAGTTTGCTAGCGGGGGGCCAAGAGACCCAGTACTTC. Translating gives CASSLLAGGQETQYF.